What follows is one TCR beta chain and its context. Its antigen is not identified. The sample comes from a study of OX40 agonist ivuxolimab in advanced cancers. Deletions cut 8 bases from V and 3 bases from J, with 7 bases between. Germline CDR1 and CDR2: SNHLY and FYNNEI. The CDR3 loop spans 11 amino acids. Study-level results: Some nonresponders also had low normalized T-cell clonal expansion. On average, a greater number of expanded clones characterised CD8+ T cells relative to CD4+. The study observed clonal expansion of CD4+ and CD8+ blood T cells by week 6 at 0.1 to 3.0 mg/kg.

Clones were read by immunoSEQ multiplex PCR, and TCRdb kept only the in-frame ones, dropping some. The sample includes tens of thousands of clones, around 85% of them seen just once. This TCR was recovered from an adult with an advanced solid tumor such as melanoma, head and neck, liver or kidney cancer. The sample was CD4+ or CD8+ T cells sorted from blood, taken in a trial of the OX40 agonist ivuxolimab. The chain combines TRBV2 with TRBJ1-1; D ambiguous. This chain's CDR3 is CASGLDTEAFF. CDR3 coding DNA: TGTGCCAGCGGGTTGGACACTGAAGCTTTCTTT. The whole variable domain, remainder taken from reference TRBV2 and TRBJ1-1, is EPEVTQTPSHQVTQMGQEVILRCVPISNHLYFYWYRQILGQKVEFLVSFYNNEISEKSEIFDDQFSVERPDGSNFTLKIRSTKLEDSAMYFCASGLDTEAFFGQGTRLTVV.